Reported below is one TCR beta chain. V was shortened by 4 bases and J by 2 bases, with 9 bases between the two germline ends. Germline V gene sequence: CDR1 SNHLY, CDR2 FYNNEI. The CDR3 is made up of 14 amino acids. The data were produced by immunoSEQ multiplex PCR, yet TCRdb's version contains in-frame clones alone and is incomplete. The sample lists some 100,000 clones, approximately 91% occurring once. The data are from a study of blood T cell repertoires in COVID-19. This TCR came from a man in his forties or fifties with active COVID-19. The sequenced material came from peripheral blood. The V call is TRBV2, the J call TRBJ1-5; D gene unclear. CDR3 coding DNA: TGTGCCAGCAGTGGCTCGGGAGGCAATCAGCCCCAGCATTTT. Protein: CASSGSGGNQPQHF. The complete variable domain, with remaining parts taken from reference TRBV2 and TRBJ1-5, reads EPEVTQTPSHQVTQMGQEVILRCVPISNHLYFYWYRQILGQKVEFLVSFYNNEISEKSEIFDDQFSVERPDGSNFTLKIRSTKLEDSAMYFCASSGSGGNQPQHFGDGTRLSIL.